This entry describes one TCR beta chain. This entry is derived from a study of technical replicates of blood from a handful of donors. The CDR3 has 15 residues. Trimming at V came to 3 bases and at J to 0 bases, leaving 1 base not matched to a gene. From germline, CDR1 is ENHRY and CDR2 SYGVKD. TCRdb's table, derived via immunoSEQ multiplex PCR, lists solely in-frame clones and lacks some. This sample has 11,000 to 15,000 clones, with around four fifths found just once. Sequences were obtained from PBMCs. The receptor was derived from a human donor in good health. This sequence joins TRBV10-3 and TRBJ2-1; 8 bases line up with TRBD2. The CDR3 DNA sequence: TGTGCCATCAGTGAACGGGAGGGCTCCTACAATGAGCAGTTCTTC. Its protein product is CAISEREGSYNEQFF.